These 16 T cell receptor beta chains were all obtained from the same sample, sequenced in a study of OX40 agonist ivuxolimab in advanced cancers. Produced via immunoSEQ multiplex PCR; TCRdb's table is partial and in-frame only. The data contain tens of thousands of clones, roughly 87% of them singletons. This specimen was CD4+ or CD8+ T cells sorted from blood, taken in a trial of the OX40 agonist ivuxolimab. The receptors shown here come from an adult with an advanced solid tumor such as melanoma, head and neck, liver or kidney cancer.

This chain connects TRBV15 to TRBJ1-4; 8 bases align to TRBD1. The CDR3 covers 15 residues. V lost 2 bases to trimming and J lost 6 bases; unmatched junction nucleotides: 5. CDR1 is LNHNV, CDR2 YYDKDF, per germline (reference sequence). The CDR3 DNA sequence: TGTGCCACCAGCAGAACAGGGGGAAAGGATGAAAAACTGTTTTTT. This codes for CATSRTGGKDEKLFF.

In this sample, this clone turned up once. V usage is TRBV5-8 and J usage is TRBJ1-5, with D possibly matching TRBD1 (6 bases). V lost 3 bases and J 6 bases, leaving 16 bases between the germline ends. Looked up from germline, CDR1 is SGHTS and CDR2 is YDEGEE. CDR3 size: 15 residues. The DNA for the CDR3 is TGTGCCAGCAGCTCCGGCGGGGGGCGAGTTCAGCCCCAGCATTTT. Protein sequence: CASSSGGGRVQPQHF.

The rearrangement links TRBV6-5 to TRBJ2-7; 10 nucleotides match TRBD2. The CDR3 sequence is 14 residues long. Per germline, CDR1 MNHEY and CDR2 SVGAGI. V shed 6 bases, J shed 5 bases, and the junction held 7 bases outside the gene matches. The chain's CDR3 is CASSQTSGINEQYF. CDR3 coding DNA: TGTGCCAGCAGCCAAACTAGCGGGATCAACGAGCAGTACTTC.

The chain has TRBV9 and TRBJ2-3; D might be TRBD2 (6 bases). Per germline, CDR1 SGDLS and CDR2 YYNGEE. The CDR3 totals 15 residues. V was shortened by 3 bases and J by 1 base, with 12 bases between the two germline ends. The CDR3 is CASSESPSGTDTQYF. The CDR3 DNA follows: TGTGCCAGCAGCGAGTCTCCTAGCGGCACAGATACGCAGTATTTT.

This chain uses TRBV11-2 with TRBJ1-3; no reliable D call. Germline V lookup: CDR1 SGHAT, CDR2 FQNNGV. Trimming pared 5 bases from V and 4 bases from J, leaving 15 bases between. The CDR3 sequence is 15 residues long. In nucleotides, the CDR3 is TGTGCCAGCAGCCCTACACCGTCTCGGGGAAACACCATATATTTT. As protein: CASSPTPSRGNTIYF.

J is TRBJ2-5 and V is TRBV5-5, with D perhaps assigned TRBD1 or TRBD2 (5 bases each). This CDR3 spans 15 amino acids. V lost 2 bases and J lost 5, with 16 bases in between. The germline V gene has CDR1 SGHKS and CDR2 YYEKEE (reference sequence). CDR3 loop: CASSFISGPGETQYF. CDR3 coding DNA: TGTGCCAGCAGCTTTATATCGGGGCCGGGGGAGACCCAGTACTTC.

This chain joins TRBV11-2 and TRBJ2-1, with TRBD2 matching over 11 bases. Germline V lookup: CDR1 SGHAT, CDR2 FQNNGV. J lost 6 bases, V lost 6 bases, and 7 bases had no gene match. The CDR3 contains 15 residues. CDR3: CASRTSGMAGNEQFF. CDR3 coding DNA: TGTGCCAGCAGGACTAGCGGGATGGCTGGCAATGAGCAGTTCTTC. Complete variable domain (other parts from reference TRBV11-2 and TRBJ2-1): EAGVAQSPRYKIIEKRQSVAFWCNPISGHATLYWYQQILGQGPKLLIQFQNNGVVDDSQLPKDRFSAERLKGVDSTLKIQPAKLEDSAVYLCASRTSGMAGNEQFFGPGTRLTVL.

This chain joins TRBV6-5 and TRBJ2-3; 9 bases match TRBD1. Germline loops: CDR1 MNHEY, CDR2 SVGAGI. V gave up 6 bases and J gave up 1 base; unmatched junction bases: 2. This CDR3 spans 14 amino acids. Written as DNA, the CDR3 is TGTGCCAGCAGCCGGGACAGGGGCACAGATACGCAGTATTTT. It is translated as CASSRDRGTDTQYF.

CDR3 sequence (DNA): TGTGCCAGCAGTTACTCGACGACCCAGGGTGAGCAGTTCTTC. This gives the protein CASSYSTTQGEQFF. This chain connects TRBV6-6 to TRBJ2-1; the D gene is possibly TRBD1 (5 bases). The CDR3 sequence is 14 residues long. Per germline, CDR1 MNHNY and CDR2 SVGAGI (reference sequence). V lost 0 bases to trimming and J lost 9 bases, with 12 bases between them.

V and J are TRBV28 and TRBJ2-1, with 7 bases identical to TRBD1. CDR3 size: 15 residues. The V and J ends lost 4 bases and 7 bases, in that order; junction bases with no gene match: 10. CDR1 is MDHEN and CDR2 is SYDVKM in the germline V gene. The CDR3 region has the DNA TGTGCCAGCAGTTCCCCGGGACAGCTTACTAATGAGCAGTTCTTC. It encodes CASSSPGQLTNEQFF.

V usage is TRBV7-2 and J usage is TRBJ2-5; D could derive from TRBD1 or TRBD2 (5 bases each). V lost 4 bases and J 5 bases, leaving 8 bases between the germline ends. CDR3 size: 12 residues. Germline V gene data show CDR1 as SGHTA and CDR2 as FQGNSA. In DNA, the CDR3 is TGTGCCAGCAGCTGGGGGTGGGAGACCCAGTACTTC. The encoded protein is CASSWGWETQYF.

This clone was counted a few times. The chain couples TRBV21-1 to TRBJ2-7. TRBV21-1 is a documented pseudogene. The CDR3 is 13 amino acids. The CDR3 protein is CASSSETAYEQYF. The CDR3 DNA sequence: TGTGCCAGCAGCAGCGAGACGGCGTACGAGCAGTACTTC.

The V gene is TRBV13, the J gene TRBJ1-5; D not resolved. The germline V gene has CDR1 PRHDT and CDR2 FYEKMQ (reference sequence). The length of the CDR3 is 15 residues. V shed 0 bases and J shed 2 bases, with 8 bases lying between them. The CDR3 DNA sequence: TGTGCCAGCAGCTTAGGAGGGCCGGGCAATCAGCCCCAGCATTTT. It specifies CASSLGGPGNQPQHF. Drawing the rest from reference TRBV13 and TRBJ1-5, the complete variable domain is AAGVIQSPRHLIKEKRETATLKCYPIPRHDTVYWYQQGPGQDPQFLISFYEKMQSDKGSIPDRFSAQQFSDYHSELNMSSLELGDSALYFCASSLGGPGNQPQHFGDGTRLSIL.

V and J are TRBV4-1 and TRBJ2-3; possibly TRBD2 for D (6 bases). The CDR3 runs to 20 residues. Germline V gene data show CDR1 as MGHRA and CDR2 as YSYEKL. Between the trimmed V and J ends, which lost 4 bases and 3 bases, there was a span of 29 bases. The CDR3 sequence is CASSPFLLGTWPKGTDTQYF. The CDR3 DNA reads TGCGCCAGCAGCCCCTTTTTACTAGGGACTTGGCCTAAGGGTACAGATACGCAGTATTTT.

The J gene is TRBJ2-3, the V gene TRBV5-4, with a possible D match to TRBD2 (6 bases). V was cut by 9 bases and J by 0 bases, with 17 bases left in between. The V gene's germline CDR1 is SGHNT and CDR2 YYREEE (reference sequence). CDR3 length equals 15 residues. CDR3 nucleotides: TGTGCCACCTCCGGGGGAGGATCTAGCACAGATACGCAGTATTTT. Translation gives CATSGGGSSTDTQYF.

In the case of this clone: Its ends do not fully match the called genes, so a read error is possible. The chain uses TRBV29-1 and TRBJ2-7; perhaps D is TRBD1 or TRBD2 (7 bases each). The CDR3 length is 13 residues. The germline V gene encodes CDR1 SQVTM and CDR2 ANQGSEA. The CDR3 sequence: CSVHLTGKGSGGF. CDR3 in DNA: TGCAGCGTTCACCTGACAGGGAAGGGCTCGGGGGGCTTC.